This TCR beta chain is drawn from a study of somatic mutations in cytotoxic T cells in rheumatoid arthritis. Study overall: Peripheral blood samples of less than 35 ml EDTA were taken from patients directly after diagnosis and before treatment. T-cell populations stained with V beta antibodies were in some cases flow-sorted at nearly 100% purity, including V beta1+ cells that were sequenced for TCRB.

Broader study findings: The authors did not know the antigen targets of the expanded CD8+ clones. The study found no significant difference in CD8+ T-cell clonality between rheumatoid arthritis patients and age-matched healthy controls.

Profiled with immunoSEQ multiplex PCR; TCRdb holds only in-frame clones, not every one. This sample has roughly 2,100 clones, with around four fifths found just once. Turning to this clone: Its cognate antigen is unknown.

The germline CDR1 and CDR2 sequences are MNHEY and SMNVEV (reference sequence). V was cut by 3 bases and J by 6 bases, with 9 bases left in between. The CDR3 totals 12 residues. Material: CD8+ T cells sorted from blood. This clonotype originated in a woman aged 65 to 85 with rheumatoid arthritis. The chain employs TRBV27 and TRBJ2-7, with D maybe TRBD2 (5 bases). The CDR3 nucleotides are TGTGCCAGCAGTTTGGGCGGAGGCGAGCAGTACTTC. Protein: CASSLGGGEQYF.